This TCR beta chain is from a study of siplizumab effects on memory and regulatory T cells. This clone was detected once. The V segment lost 3 bases and the J segment 3 bases; nucleotides outside the gene matches: 5. Germline V gives CDR1 LNHDA, CDR2 SQIVND (reference sequence). The CDR3 has 15 amino acids. Assay used: immunoSEQ multiplex PCR; TCRdb lists only in-frame clones, some missing. The repertoire holds about 100,000 clones, with 91% as singletons. J is TRBJ2-3 and V is TRBV19; 8 bases are a match to TRBD1. Sequencing input: CD4+ T cells sorted from blood. This clonotype originated in a human donor in good health. Some clones in this sample may be carry-over from other donors' samples. The CDR3 nucleotides read TGTGCCAGTAGTATGGAGGGACAGGAGACAGATACGCAGTATTTT. Translating it yields CASSMEGQETDTQYF.